The 2 T cell receptor beta chains reported below all come from one sample, sequenced in a study of Ad26.COV2.S vaccination and SARS-CoV-2 variants. Indicated treatment: over 15 received Ad26.COV2.S at low or high dose, single or two shots; about 5 received placebo; per-sample allocation not given. The samples date from day 63 after the first vaccine or placebo injection. Repertoires were generated with immunoSEQ multiplex PCR, while TCRdb's copy carries only in-frame clones and drops some. The sample comprises about 410,000 clones, less than 90% of which are singletons, and 3.5% rests with the top ten. Source: peripheral blood, taken in a trial of Ad26.COV2.S vaccine versus placebo. The receptors derive from a person aged 18 to 59 who received the Ad26.COV2.S COVID-19 vaccine or a placebo.

The gene calls are TRBV4-2 and TRBJ2-7; TRBD1 is a possible D gene (6 bases). The CDR3 spans 15 residues. The V gene lost 4 bases and the J gene lost 6 bases, with 19 bases spanning the gap. CDR1 and CDR2 (germline): LGHNA, YNFKEQ. The DNA of the CDR3 is TGTGCCAGCAGCCCCCGGACAGAAGGTCCCTCCGAGCAGTACTTC. Translated, it gives CASSPRTEGPSEQYF.

The chain recombines TRBV3-1 (or the pseudogene TRBV3-2) with TRBJ2-2, with 7 bases fitting TRBD2. The junction had 8 bases not matched to a gene; V was cut back by 4 bases and J by 6 bases. CDR1 and CDR2 from the germline V gene are LGHDT and YNNKEL (reference sequence). The CDR3 contains 15 residues. CDR3 in amino acids: CASSLQGGFAGELFF. CDR3 DNA sequence: TGTGCCAGCAGCCTGCAGGGAGGGTTCGCCGGGGAGCTGTTTTTT.